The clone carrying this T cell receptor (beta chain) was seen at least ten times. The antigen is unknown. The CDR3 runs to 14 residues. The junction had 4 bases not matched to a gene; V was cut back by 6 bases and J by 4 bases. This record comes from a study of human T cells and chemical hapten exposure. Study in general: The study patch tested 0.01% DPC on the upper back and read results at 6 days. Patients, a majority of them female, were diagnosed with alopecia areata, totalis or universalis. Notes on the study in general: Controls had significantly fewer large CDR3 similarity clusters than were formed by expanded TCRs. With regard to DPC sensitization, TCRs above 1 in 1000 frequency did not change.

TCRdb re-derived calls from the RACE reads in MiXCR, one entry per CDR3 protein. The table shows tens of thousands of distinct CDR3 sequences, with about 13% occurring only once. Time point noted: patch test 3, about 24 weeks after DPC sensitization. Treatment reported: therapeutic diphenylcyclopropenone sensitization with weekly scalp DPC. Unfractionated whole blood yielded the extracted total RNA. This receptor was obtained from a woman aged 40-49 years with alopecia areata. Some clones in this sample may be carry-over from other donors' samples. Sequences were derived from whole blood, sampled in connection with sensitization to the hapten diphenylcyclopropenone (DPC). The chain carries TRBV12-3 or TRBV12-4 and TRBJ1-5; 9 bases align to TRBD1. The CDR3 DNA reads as TGTGCCAGCAGGCCGACAGGGGGGAATCAGCCCCAGCATTTT. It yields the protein CASRPTGGNQPQHF.